Below are 26 T cell receptor beta chains sequenced from a single sample in a study of Ad26.COV2.S vaccination and SARS-CoV-2 variants. Treatment given: some 19 received Ad26.COV2.S at low or high dose, single or two shots; 5 received placebo; per-sample allocation not given. Following the first vaccine or placebo injection, samples were taken on day 63. Sequencing used immunoSEQ multiplex PCR; TCRdb keeps in-frame clones, though not all of them. The sample contains hundreds of thousands of clones, 89% of which appear only once. The sample was peripheral blood, taken in a trial of Ad26.COV2.S vaccine versus placebo. The source of these receptors is a person aged 18-60 years who received the Ad26.COV2.S COVID-19 vaccine or a placebo.

This chain connects TRBV14 to TRBJ2-7; perhaps TRBD1 as D (5 bases). This CDR3 comprises 13 residues. Trimming took off 4 bases at V and 6 bases at J, with 13 bases between the two ends. Germline CDR1 and CDR2: SGHDN and FVKESK. In DNA, the CDR3 is TGTGCCAGCAGCCCCCGGACATCGGGCGAGCAGTACTTC. Translating it yields CASSPRTSGEQYF. The full variable domain, its missing parts supplied by reference TRBV14 and TRBJ2-7, is EAGVTQFPSHSVIEKGQTVTLRCDPISGHDNLYWYRRVMGKEIKFLLHFVKESKQDESGMPNNRFLAERTGGTYSTLKVQPAELEDSGVYFCASSPRTSGEQYFGPGTRLTVT.

This clone came up once. The J gene is TRBJ1-1, the V gene TRBV7-2; weak D call: TRBD1 (6 bases). V lost 3 bases and J 2 bases, leaving 10 bases between the germline ends. CDR3 length equals 14 residues. Germline loops: CDR1 SGHTA, CDR2 FQGNSA. The CDR3 DNA follows: TGTGCCAGCAGCTTGAACAGGGAAAACACTGAAGCTTTCTTT. Amino acids: CASSLNRENTEAFF.

V gene TRBV9 combines with J gene TRBJ2-1; no firm D call. The germline V gene has CDR1 SGDLS and CDR2 YYNGEE. Trimming removed 0 bases at V and 0 bases at J, with 7 bases between. The CDR3 runs 15 residues. CDR3 in DNA: TGTGCCAGCAGCGTAGAGGCTAGCTCCTACAATGAGCAGTTCTTC. Translating gives CASSVEASSYNEQFF.

The chain combines TRBV6-6 with TRBJ2-7, with D unresolved. This CDR3 spans 14 amino acids. Trimming pared 3 bases from V and 6 bases from J, leaving 15 bases between. In germline, CDR1 is MNHNY, CDR2 SVGAGI (reference sequence). In DNA, the CDR3 is TGTGCCAGCAGTTATGCACATATGCTCTCCGAGCAGTACTTC. It encodes CASSYAHMLSEQYF.

Only one count was recorded for this clone. The chain joins TRBV3-1 (or the pseudogene TRBV3-2) to TRBJ2-3, with TRBD2 identical over 12 bases. The germline V gene encodes CDR1 LGHDT and CDR2 YNNKEL (reference sequence). This CDR3 contains 18 residues. The J segment lost 6 bases and the V segment lost 1 base, leaving 11 bases of the junction unmatched. The CDR3 loop reads CASSQGGTSGPREDTQYF. Here the CDR3 DNA reads TGTGCCAGCAGCCAAGGCGGGACTAGCGGGCCGAGAGAGGATACGCAGTATTTT.

This CDR3 is CAVRGTAMGAFF. The CDR3 DNA reads TGTGCCGTTAGAGGGACAGCAATGGGAGCTTTCTTT. The rearrangement links TRBV10-3 to TRBJ1-1, with 7 bases that match TRBD1. Germline V gives CDR1 ENHRY, CDR2 SYGVKD. This CDR3 is 12 amino acids long. The V and J ends lost 11 bases and 10 bases, in that order; junction bases with no gene match: 13.

The chain recombines TRBV14 with TRBJ2-1; 12 nucleotides agree with TRBD2. The V gene end was trimmed by 0 bases and the J gene end by 14 bases; junction bases not matched to a gene: 14. Per germline, CDR1 SGHDN and CDR2 FVKESK. This CDR3 contains 17 residues. The CDR3 DNA sequence: TGTGCCAGCAGCCAAGATTTGTCACTAGCGGGGGGCCCGCGGAAGTTCTTC. Its protein product is CASSQDLSLAGGPRKFF. The entire variable domain, with the rest obtained from reference TRBV14 and TRBJ2-1, is as follows: EAGVTQFPSHSVIEKGQTVTLRCDPISGHDNLYWYRRVMGKEIKFLLHFVKESKQDESGMPNNRFLAERTGGTYSTLKVQPAELEDSGVYFCASSQDLSLAGGPRKFFGPGTRLTVL.

This clone was seen a handful of times. The V and J genes are TRBV7-2 and TRBJ1-5; D is uncertain. Trimming cost V 6 bases and J 3 bases, with 15 bases left between them. The CDR3 consists of 15 residues. CDR1 is SGHTA, CDR2 FQGNSA, per germline. Here the CDR3 reads CASRETGVTNQPQHF. CDR3 nucleotide sequence: TGTGCCAGCAGGGAGACCGGGGTCACCAATCAGCCCCAGCATTTT.

This chain connects TRBV2 to TRBJ2-5, with 12 bases identical to TRBD2. This CDR3 has 13 amino acids. Trimming removed 8 bases from V and 3 bases from J; junction bases left unmatched: 1. CDR1 and CDR2 (germline): SNHLY, FYNNEI. The CDR3 DNA reads as TGTGCCAGCCGGACTAGCGGGAAAGAGACCCAGTACTTC. Protein: CASRTSGKETQYF.

A few counts support this clone. The chain links TRBV6-6 to TRBJ1-2; no definite D call. Trimming cost V 5 bases and J 5 bases, with 21 bases left between them. This CDR3 is 16 amino acids long. Germline CDR1 is MNHNY and CDR2 is SVGAGI (reference sequence). The CDR3 nucleotides read TGTGCCAGCAGTGTGGACCCTACCTCGGTGGCTTATGGCTACACCTTC. It encodes CASSVDPTSVAYGYTF.

J is TRBJ2-3 and V is TRBV7-9, with TRBD2 as a possible D gene (6 bases). The CDR3 runs 13 residues. Between the trimmed V and J ends, which lost 3 bases and 5 bases, there was a span of 9 bases. Germline CDR1 is SEHNR and CDR2 is FQNEAQ (reference sequence). DNA of the CDR3: TGTGCCAGCAGCTTCCTGGGGGGAGATACGCAGTATTTT. Translating it yields CASSFLGGDTQYF.

The V and J genes are TRBV3-1 (or the pseudogene TRBV3-2) and TRBJ2-7; 10 bases fit TRBD2. The V gene's germline CDR1 is LGHDT and CDR2 YNNKEL (reference sequence). This CDR3 is 14 amino acids long. V dropped 6 bases and J dropped 4; count of bases not matched to a gene: 6. The CDR3 reads CASSPSGRGYEQYF. CDR3 DNA sequence: TGTGCCAGCAGTCCAAGCGGGAGGGGTTACGAGCAGTACTTC.

This chain links TRBV5-6 with TRBJ2-1; 11 bases fit TRBD1. With 3 bases clipped from V and 6 bases from J, the junction kept 8 bases outside the gene matches. The CDR3 is made up of 16 amino acids. The germline V gene has CDR1 SGHDT and CDR2 YYEEEE. DNA of the CDR3: TGTGCCAGCAGCTCAGCCGGACAGGGGGCTACCAATGAGCAGTTCTTC. It translates to CASSSAGQGATNEQFF.

The gene calls are TRBV30 and TRBJ2-3; D gene ambiguous. V was trimmed by 3 bases and J by 0 bases, leaving 7 bases between them. Germline V gives CDR1 GTSNPN, CDR2 SVGIG (reference sequence). This CDR3 is 13 amino acids long. CDR3 residues: CAWRGFSTDTQYF. CDR3 DNA sequence: TGTGCCTGGAGGGGGTTCAGCACAGATACGCAGTATTTT.

This clone was seen just once. Other DNA sequences in the sample encode the same CDR3. CDR3 coding DNA: TGCGCCAGCAGCTTGCTGGGACTCCAAGAGACCCAGTACTTC. Protein product: CASSLLGLQETQYF. The chain combines TRBV5-1 with TRBJ2-5; D might be TRBD2 (6 bases). V shed 1 base and J shed 1 base, with 8 bases lying between them. The length of the CDR3 is 14 residues. Germline V gives CDR1 SGHRS, CDR2 YFSETQ. Based on the CDR3 plus reference TRBV5-1 and TRBJ2-5, the full variable domain is KAGVTQTPRYLIKTRGQQVTLSCSPISGHRSVSWYQQTPGQGLQFLFEYFSETQRNKGNFPGRFSGRQFSNSRSEMNVSTLELGDSALYLCASSLLGLQETQYFGPGTRLLVL.

The CDR3 DNA sequence: TGTGCCAGCTCATTAGAGGCCGAGACCCAGTACTTC. It translates to CASSLEAETQYF. The rearrangement links TRBV18 to TRBJ2-5; D call uncertain. CDR3 length equals 12 residues. The germline gives CDR1 KGHSH, CDR2 LQKENI. V lost 5 bases, J lost 5 bases, and 9 bases lay in between.

This chain connects TRBV6-5 to TRBJ2-4; no clear D gene. The CDR3 sequence is 13 residues long. Germline assignment: CDR1 MNHEY and CDR2 SVGAGI. The V end was cut by 10 bases, the J end by 7 bases, with 17 bases between. CDR3 coding DNA: TGTGCCACCATATCGCCCCCGCCGAACATTCAGTACTTC. Its protein is CATISPPPNIQYF.

This chain uses TRBV6-2 or TRBV6-3 with TRBJ2-7; D is tentatively TRBD1 or TRBD2 (5 bases each). The CDR3 extends over 13 amino acids. CDR1 is MNHEY, CDR2 SVGEGT, per germline. V was clipped by 2 bases and J by 3 bases, with 8 bases between them. CDR3 residues: CASSYEGYYEQYF. CDR3 nucleotide sequence: TGTGCCAGCAGTTACGAGGGGTACTACGAGCAGTACTTC.

The chain combines TRBV28 with TRBJ1-3; 9 bases fit TRBD1. Germline V lookup: CDR1 MDHEN, CDR2 SYDVKM. V lost 5 bases to trimming and J lost 0 bases; unmatched junction nucleotides: 8. This CDR3 has 17 amino acids. The CDR3 reads CASSETTGGHSGNTIYF. The DNA of the CDR3 is TGTGCCAGCAGTGAGACGACAGGGGGGCACTCTGGAAACACCATATATTTT.

The V call is TRBV5-1, the J call TRBJ1-1; no reliable D call. The CDR3 loop spans 14 amino acids. The V end lost 5 bases, the J end lost 0 bases, and 11 bases lay between the germline ends. Germline V gene sequence: CDR1 SGHRS, CDR2 YFSETQ. Here the CDR3 reads CASRFGLMNTEAFF. The CDR3 bases are TGCGCCAGCAGGTTCGGACTCATGAACACTGAAGCTTTCTTT. The full variable domain, with the rest looked up from reference TRBV5-1 and TRBJ1-1, is KAGVTQTPRYLIKTRGQQVTLSCSPISGHRSVSWYQQTPGQGLQFLFEYFSETQRNKGNFPGRFSGRQFSNSRSEMNVSTLELGDSALYLCASRFGLMNTEAFFGQGTRLTVV.

This chain connects TRBV7-9 to TRBJ1-6; 9 bases are shared with TRBD1. The CDR3 is made up of 17 amino acids. V lost 6 bases and J lost 0; bases outside the gene matches: 6. Looked up from germline, CDR1 is SEHNR and CDR2 is FQNEAQ (reference sequence). CDR3 region: CASSPGQGSSYNSPLHF. CDR3 nucleotide sequence: TGTGCCAGCAGTCCCGGACAGGGGAGCTCCTATAATTCACCCCTCCACTTT.

This clone was recorded once. The rearrangement joins TRBV10-3 to TRBJ2-6, with 9 bases that match TRBD1. With V trimmed by 6 bases and J by 0 bases, 6 bases remained unmatched. The CDR3 consists of 17 residues. Germline V gives CDR1 ENHRY, CDR2 SYGVKD. The CDR3 DNA follows: TGTGCCATCAGACCGGGACAGGGTCGCTCTGGGGCCAACGTCCTGACTTTC. Translated: CAIRPGQGRSGANVLTF.

This clone was counted only a few times. The genes are TRBV2 and TRBJ1-2; the D gene is possibly TRBD1 (5 bases). The CDR3 loop spans 15 amino acids. Germline CDR1 and CDR2: SNHLY and FYNNEI. Trimming left V 2 bases short and J 2 bases short, with 12 bases between. The CDR3 nucleotides are TGTGCCAGCAGTGAATATCAGGGTGGGAACTATGGCTACACCTTC. Amino acid sequence: CASSEYQGGNYGYTF. Complete variable domain (other parts from reference TRBV2 and TRBJ1-2): EPEVTQTPSHQVTQMGQEVILRCVPISNHLYFYWYRQILGQKVEFLVSFYNNEISEKSEIFDDQFSVERPDGSNFTLKIRSTKLEDSAMYFCASSEYQGGNYGYTFGSGTRLTVV.

V usage is TRBV5-1 and J usage is TRBJ1-1, with D perhaps TRBD1 (6 bases). The V end was cut by 6 bases, the J end by 0 bases, with 9 bases between. This CDR3 is 13 amino acids long. CDR1 and CDR2 (germline): SGHRS, YFSETQ. The CDR3 DNA follows: TGCGCCAGCATGAGGGACATGAACACTGAAGCTTTCTTT. Amino acids: CASMRDMNTEAFF.

This rearrangement joins TRBV4-1 to TRBJ2-7; D tentatively reads TRBD1 or TRBD2 (5 bases each). Germline V CDR1 and CDR2: MGHRA, YSYEKL. The CDR3 runs to 15 residues. Trimming cost V 1 base and J 5 bases, with 15 bases left between them. In DNA form, the CDR3 reads TGCGCCAGCAGCCAAGTTCAGGGAGAACTAGACGAGCAGTACTTC. Encoded protein: CASSQVQGELDEQYF.

This clone has only one observation. This chain joins TRBV6-5 and TRBJ2-1; no reliable D call. CDR3 length: 13 amino acids. Trimming took 1 base from V and 12 from J, leaving 13 bases between them. CDR1 and CDR2 from the germline V gene are MNHEY and SVGAGI. CDR3 protein: CASSYYAETGQFF. Written as DNA, the CDR3 is TGTGCCAGCAGTTACTACGCCGAGACTGGGCAGTTCTTC.